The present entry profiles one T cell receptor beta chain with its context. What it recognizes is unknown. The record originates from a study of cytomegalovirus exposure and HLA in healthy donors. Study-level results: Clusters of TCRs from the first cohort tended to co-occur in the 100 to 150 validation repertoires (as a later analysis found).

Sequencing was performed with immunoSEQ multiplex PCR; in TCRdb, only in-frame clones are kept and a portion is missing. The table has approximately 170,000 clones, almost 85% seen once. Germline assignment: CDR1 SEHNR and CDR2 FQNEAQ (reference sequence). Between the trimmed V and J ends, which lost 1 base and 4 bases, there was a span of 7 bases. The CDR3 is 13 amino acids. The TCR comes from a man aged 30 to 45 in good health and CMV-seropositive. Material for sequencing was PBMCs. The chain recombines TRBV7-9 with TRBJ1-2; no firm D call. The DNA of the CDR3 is TGTGCCAGCAGCTTAGTCGCGGTCTATGGCTACACCTTC. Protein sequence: CASSLVAVYGYTF.